The 15 T cell receptor beta chains given below trace back to one sample, sequenced in a study of T cells after yellow fever vaccination. Each CDR3 protein is one row after TCRdb ran MiXCR on the 5' RACE reads. The sample comprises nearly 30,000 distinct CDR3 sequences, 5% of which are singletons, and 35% to 50% rests with the top ten. The starting material was CD8+ T cells sorted from PBMCs, obtained 10 days after the yellow fever booster vaccination. The receptors were gathered from a man under 40 who received the YFV17D yellow fever vaccine.

In its sample, this clonotype was seen many times. The V call is TRBV19, the J call TRBJ2-4; D perhaps matches TRBD2 (5 bases). CDR1 and CDR2 from the germline V gene are LNHDA and SQIVND (reference sequence). There are 14 residues in the CDR3. V was shortened by 3 bases and J by 8 bases, with 14 bases between the two germline ends. CDR3 DNA: TGTGCCAGTAGTATCAGACTTGGGAGTGACATTCAGTACTTC. This translates into CASSIRLGSDIQYF.

Ten or more counts support this clonotype. The chain couples TRBV4-1 to TRBJ2-7; 7 bases are shared with TRBD1. After removal of 2 bases from V and 2 bases from J, the junction contained 3 bases not matched to a gene. CDR3 size: 14 residues. Germline V CDR1 and CDR2: MGHRA, YSYEKL. The CDR3 loop is CASSQRQGTYEQYF. CDR3 sequence (DNA): TGCGCCAGCAGCCAAAGACAGGGTACCTACGAGCAGTACTTC.

This clonotype was observed many times. J is TRBJ2-7 and V is TRBV5-5, with 8 bases matching TRBD1. The junction had 4 bases not matched to a gene; V was cut back by 0 bases and J by 5 bases. CDR1 is SGHKS and CDR2 is YYEKEE in the germline V gene (reference sequence). The CDR3 length is 14 residues. The CDR3 region has the DNA TGTGCCAGCAGCTTGGGACAGGGGTCTGACGAGCAGTACTTC. This translates into CASSLGQGSDEQYF.

This clonotype was observed at least ten times. V and J are TRBV12-3 or TRBV12-4 and TRBJ2-7; possibly TRBD2 for D (6 bases). The CDR3 is 12 residues long. The V gene lost 7 bases and the J gene lost 12 bases, with 19 bases spanning the gap. The DNA for the CDR3 is TGTGCCAGCAACTCTTCTAGCCACGGGGGGTACTTC. It translates to CASNSSSHGGYF.

This clonotype was seen at least ten times. The chain has TRBV20-1 and TRBJ1-5; 7 bases map to TRBD1. The CDR3 contains 16 residues. The junction had 7 bases not matched to a gene; V was cut back by 2 bases and J by 0 bases. Germline CDR1 is DFQATT and CDR2 is SNEGSKA (reference sequence). The CDR3 here is CSARSTGQYSNQPQHF. For the CDR3, the DNA is TGCAGTGCTAGATCCACGGGACAGTATAGCAATCAGCCCCAGCATTTT.

This clonotype was seen repeatedly, ten times or more. The chain links TRBV4-3 to TRBJ2-2; no definite D call. This CDR3 is built from 12 residues. From germline, CDR1 is LGHNA and CDR2 YSLEER. The ends were cut back, 1 base at V and 9 bases at J, with 6 bases in the middle. CDR3 in amino acids: CASSQGPRELFF. The CDR3 region has the DNA TGCGCCAGCAGCCAAGGACCCCGGGAGCTGTTTTTT.

This clonotype was counted many times. The chain uses TRBV3-1 and TRBJ1-1; D is uncertain. The germline gives CDR1 LGHDT, CDR2 YNNKEL (reference sequence). V dropped 2 bases and J dropped 5 bases, with 15 bases sitting between them. This CDR3 comprises 15 residues. The CDR3 DNA follows: TGTGCCAGCAGCCAATCCTATACGGAGAGGACTGAAGCTTTCTTT. Translated, it gives CASSQSYTERTEAFF.

This clonotype was seen at least ten times. The chain is built from TRBV12-3 or TRBV12-4 and TRBJ2-5; 7 nucleotides line up with TRBD1. CDR3 length equals 13 residues. V trimming: 6 bases; J trimming: 7 bases; junction bases outside the gene matches: 8. CDR3 sequence reads: CASRDSSGGTQYF. CDR3 nucleotides: TGTGCCAGCAGGGACTCCTCAGGGGGGACCCAGTACTTC.

This clonotype was seen ten or more times. This chain connects TRBV6-2 or TRBV6-3 to TRBJ2-5; D call uncertain. The ends were cut back, 7 bases at V and 3 bases at J, with 15 bases in the middle. Per germline, CDR1 MNHEY and CDR2 SVGEGT. CDR3 length: 14 residues. CDR3 DNA: TGTGCCAGCACAGCTGCCCCCTTGGAAGAGACCCAGTACTTC. Translated, it gives CASTAAPLEETQYF.

In its sample, this clonotype was seen a few times. The V and J genes are TRBV2 and TRBJ2-7; D may be TRBD1 or TRBD2 (6 bases each). Trimming took off 11 bases at V and 3 bases at J, with 20 bases between the two ends. The germline V gene encodes CDR1 SNHLY and CDR2 FYNNEI. The CDR3 is 14 residues long. The CDR3 reads CASRGGGGFYEQYF. CDR3 nucleotides: TGTGCCTCCCGAGGGGGAGGTGGTTTCTACGAGCAGTACTTC.

This clonotype showed up many times. The chain employs TRBV20-1 and TRBJ1-2, with unresolved D. From germline, CDR1 is DFQATT and CDR2 SNEGSKA (reference sequence). Trimming took 3 bases from V and 6 from J, leaving 11 bases between them. CDR3 size: 12 residues. The DNA for the CDR3 is TGCAGTGCTAGGGTGTCACCGGATGGCTACACCTTC. It specifies CSARVSPDGYTF.

This clonotype was picked up many times. The chain couples TRBV5-1 to TRBJ2-5; the D is unclear. In germline, CDR1 is SGHRS, CDR2 YFSETQ. The CDR3 spans 14 residues. V was clipped by 5 bases and J by 1 base, with 12 bases between them. The CDR3: CASRGETLQETQYF. The CDR3 nucleotides are TGCGCCAGCAGAGGAGAGACTCTCCAAGAGACCCAGTACTTC.

This clonotype has a handful of counts. V usage is TRBV11-3 and J usage is TRBJ2-1; 12 bases map to TRBD2. This CDR3 spans 15 amino acids. V lost 5 bases and J lost 3; bases outside the gene matches: 2. CDR1 is SGHNT, CDR2 YENEEA, per germline. The CDR3 sequence: CASSLAGGHYNEQFF. Written as DNA, the CDR3 is TGTGCCAGCAGCCTAGCGGGAGGGCACTACAATGAGCAGTTCTTC.

This clonotype was seen repeatedly, ten times or more. The CDR3 loop is CSARNGAPDGTTNEKLFF. CDR3 DNA: TGCAGTGCTAGAAATGGGGCCCCGGACGGAACCACTAATGAAAAACTGTTTTTT. The chain is built from TRBV20-1 and TRBJ1-4, with D possibly being TRBD1 (5 bases). Trimming removed 2 bases at V and 2 bases at J, with 21 bases between. Germline CDR1 reads DFQATT; CDR2 reads SNEGSKA (reference sequence). CDR3 length equals 18 residues.

This clonotype was seen at least ten times. This rearrangement joins TRBV5-1 to TRBJ2-7; D may be TRBD2 (5 bases). The CDR3 consists of 18 residues. Trimming cost V 0 bases and J 0 bases, with 19 bases left between them. Germline loops: CDR1 SGHRS, CDR2 YFSETQ. This CDR3 reads CASSLAGVRVGVSYEQYF. The CDR3 DNA is TGCGCCAGCAGCTTGGCCGGGGTTAGGGTAGGAGTCTCCTACGAGCAGTACTTC.